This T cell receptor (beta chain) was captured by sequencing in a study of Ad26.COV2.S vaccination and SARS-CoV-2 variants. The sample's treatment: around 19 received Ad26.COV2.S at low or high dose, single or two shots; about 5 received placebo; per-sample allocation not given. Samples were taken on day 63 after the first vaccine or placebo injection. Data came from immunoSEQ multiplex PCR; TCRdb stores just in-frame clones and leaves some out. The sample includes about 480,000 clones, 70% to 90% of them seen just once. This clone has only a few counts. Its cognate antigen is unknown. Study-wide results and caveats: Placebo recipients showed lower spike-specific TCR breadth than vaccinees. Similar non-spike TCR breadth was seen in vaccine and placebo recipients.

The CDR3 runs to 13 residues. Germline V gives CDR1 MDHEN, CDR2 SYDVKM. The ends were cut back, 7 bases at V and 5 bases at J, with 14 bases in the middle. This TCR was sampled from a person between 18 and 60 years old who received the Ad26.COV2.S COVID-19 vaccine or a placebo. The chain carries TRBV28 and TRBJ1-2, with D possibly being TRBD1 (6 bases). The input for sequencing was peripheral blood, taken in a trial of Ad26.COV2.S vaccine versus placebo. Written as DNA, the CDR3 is TGTGCCAGCACCATAGACAGGAAATATGGCTACACCTTC. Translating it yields CASTIDRKYGYTF.